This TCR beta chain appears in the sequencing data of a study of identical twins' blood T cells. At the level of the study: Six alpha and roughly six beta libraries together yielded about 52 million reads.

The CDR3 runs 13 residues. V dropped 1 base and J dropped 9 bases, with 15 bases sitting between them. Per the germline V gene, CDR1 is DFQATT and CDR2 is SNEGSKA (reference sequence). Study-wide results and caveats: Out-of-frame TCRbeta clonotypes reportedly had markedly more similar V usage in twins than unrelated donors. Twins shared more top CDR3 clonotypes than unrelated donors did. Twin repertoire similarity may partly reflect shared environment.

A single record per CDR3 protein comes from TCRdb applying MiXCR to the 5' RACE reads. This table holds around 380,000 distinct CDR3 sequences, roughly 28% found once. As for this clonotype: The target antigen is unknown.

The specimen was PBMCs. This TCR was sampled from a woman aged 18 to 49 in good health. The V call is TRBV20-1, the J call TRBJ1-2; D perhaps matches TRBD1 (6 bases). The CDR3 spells CSARVQGKNCYTF. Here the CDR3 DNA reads TGCAGTGCTAGAGTCCAGGGGAAGAATTGCTACACCTTC.